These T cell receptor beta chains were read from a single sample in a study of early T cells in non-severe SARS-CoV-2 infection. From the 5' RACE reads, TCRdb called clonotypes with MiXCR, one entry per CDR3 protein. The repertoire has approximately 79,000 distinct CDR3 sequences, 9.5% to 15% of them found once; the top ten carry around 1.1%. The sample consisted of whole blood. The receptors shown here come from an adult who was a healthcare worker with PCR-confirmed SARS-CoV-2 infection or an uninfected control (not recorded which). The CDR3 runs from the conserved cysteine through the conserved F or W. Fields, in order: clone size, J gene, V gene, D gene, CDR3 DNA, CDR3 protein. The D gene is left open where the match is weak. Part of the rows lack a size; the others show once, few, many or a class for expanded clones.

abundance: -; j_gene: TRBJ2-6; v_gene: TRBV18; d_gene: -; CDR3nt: TGTGCCAGCTCACCCCGGGACTCTGGATCTGGGGCCAACGTCCTGACTTTC; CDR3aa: CASSPRDSGSGANVLTF
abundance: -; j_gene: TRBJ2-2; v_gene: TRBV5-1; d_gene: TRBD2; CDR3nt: TGCGCCAGCAGCTCCCCAGCGGGAAGGGAGGACGGGGAGCTGTTTTTT; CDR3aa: CASSSPAGREDGELFF
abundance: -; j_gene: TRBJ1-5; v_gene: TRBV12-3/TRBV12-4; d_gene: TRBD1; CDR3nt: TGTGCCAGCAGCCCTCCTCGCGGGACAGGGACCAATCAGCCCCAGCATTTT; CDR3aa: CASSPPRGTGTNQPQHF
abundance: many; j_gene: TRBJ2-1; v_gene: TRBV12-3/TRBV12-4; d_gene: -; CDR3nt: TGTGCCAGCACCAACCGAGGGGACCGAGACAATGAGCAGTTCTTC; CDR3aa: CASTNRGDRDNEQFF
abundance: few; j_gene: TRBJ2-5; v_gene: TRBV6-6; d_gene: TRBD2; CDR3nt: TGTGCCAGCAGTCTGGGGGGGGACGGGACCCAGTACTTC; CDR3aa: CASSLGGDGTQYF
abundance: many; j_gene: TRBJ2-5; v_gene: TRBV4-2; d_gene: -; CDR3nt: TGTGCCAGCAGCCAGATTGGGGACCGGGACCAAGAGACCCAGTACTTC; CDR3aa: CASSQIGDRDQETQYF
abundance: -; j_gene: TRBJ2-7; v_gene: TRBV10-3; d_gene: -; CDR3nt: TGTGCCATCAGTGCTGGGGATCGTGAGCAGTACTTC; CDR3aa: CAISAGDREQYF
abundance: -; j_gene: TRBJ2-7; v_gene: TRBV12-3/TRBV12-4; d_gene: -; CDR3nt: TGTGCCAGCAGCCGGGACTCCTGGTCTTACGAGCAGTACTTC; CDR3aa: CASSRDSWSYEQYF
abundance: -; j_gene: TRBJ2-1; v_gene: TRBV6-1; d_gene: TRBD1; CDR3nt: TGTGCCAGCAGTGCGACGACAGGGGGCAATGAGCAGTTCTTC; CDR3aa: CASSATTGGNEQFF
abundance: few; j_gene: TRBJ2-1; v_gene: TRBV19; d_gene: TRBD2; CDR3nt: TGTGCCAGTACCCAGGACCTAGCGGGAGATGAGCAGTTCTTC; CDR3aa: CASTQDLAGDEQFF
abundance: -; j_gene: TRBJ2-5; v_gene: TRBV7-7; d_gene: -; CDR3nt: TGTGTCAGCAGTCCTAGGGCAGTCCCAGAGACCCAGTACTTC; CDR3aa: CVSSPRAVPETQYF
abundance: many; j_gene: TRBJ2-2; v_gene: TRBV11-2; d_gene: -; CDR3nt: TGTGCCAGCAGCTTCGGGGCGGGCGTGGGGGAGCTGTTTTTT; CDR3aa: CASSFGAGVGELFF
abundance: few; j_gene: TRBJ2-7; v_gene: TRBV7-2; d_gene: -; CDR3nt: TGTGCCAGCAGCTTAGAGGATCAACCCTACGAGCAGTACTTC; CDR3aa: CASSLEDQPYEQYF
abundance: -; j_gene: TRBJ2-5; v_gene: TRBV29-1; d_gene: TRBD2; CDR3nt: TGCAGCGTTGCTGGGACTAGCGGGGGAGAGACCCAGTACTTC; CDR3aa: CSVAGTSGGETQYF
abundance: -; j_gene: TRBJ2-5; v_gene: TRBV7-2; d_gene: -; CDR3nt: TGTGCCAGCAGCCCAGACTACAGGGTTGAGACCCAGTACTTC; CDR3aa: CASSPDYRVETQYF
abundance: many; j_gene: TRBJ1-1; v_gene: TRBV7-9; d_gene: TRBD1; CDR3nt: TGTGCCAGCGTGGGACAGGGATACACTGAAGCTTTCTTT; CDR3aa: CASVGQGYTEAFF
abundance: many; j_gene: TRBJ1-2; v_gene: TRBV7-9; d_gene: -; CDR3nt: TGTGCCAGCAGCCCCCCCACAGATCGGAGCGGCTACACCTTC; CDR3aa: CASSPPTDRSGYTF
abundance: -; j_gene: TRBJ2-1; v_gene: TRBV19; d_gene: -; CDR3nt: TGTGCCTGTACCCCGACAGGCTCCTACAATGAGCAGTTCTTC; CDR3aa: CACTPTGSYNEQFF
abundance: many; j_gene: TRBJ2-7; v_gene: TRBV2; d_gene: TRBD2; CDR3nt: TGTGCCAGCAGTTCGGACAGAACCCGGGGGGGAACTTCCTACGAGCAGTACTTC; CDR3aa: CASSSDRTRGGTSYEQYF
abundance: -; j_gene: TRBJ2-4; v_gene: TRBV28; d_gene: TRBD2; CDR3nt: TGTGCCAGCAGTCCCGGGAGGGGCCAAGAACAGTACTTC; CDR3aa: CASSPGRGQEQYF
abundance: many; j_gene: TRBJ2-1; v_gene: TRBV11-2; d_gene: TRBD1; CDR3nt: TGTGCCAGCAGCTTCAGGGACAGTTCCCTCCCTCTCTACAATGAGCAGTTCTTC; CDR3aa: CASSFRDSSLPLYNEQFF
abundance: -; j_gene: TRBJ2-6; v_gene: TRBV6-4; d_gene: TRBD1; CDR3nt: TGTGCCAGCAGCCTCACAGGGGGCGCGGACGGGGCCAACGTCCTGACTTTC; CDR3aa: CASSLTGGADGANVLTF
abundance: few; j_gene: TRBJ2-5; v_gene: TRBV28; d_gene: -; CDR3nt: TGTGCCAGCAGTTTAGGATCCACATCGGGGACCCAGTACTTC; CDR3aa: CASSLGSTSGTQYF
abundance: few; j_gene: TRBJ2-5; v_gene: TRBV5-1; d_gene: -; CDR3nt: TGCGCCAGCAGCTATAGTATGGAGACCCAGTACTTC; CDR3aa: CASSYSMETQYF
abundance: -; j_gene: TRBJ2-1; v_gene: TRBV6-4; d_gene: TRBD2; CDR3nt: TGTGCCAGCAGTGAGGCTAGCGGGGCCTACAATGAGCAGTTCTTC; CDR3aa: CASSEASGAYNEQFF
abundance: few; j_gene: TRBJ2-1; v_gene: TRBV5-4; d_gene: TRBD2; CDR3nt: TGTGCCAGCAGACAGGGACTAGCGGAGGCATCCTACAATGAGCAGTTCTTC; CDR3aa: CASRQGLAEASYNEQFF
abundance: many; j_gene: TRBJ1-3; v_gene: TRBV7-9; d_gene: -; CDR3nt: TGTGCCAGCAGCTTGCGAGGAAACACCATATATTTT; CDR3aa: CASSLRGNTIYF
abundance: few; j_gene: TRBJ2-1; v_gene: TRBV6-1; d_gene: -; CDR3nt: TGTGCCAGCAGTGAGGTGACGGGAAATGAGCAGTTCTTC; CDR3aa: CASSEVTGNEQFF
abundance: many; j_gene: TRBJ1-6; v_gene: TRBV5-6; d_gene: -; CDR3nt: TGTGCCAGCACTAATGGGGGATCCCCCCTCCACTTT; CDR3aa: CASTNGGSPLHF
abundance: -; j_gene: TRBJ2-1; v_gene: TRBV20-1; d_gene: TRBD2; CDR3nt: TGCAGTGCCAAGCTAGCGGGAGAAGCCAATGAGCAGTTCTTC; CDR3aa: CSAKLAGEANEQFF
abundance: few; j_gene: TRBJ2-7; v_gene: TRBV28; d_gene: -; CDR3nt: TGTGCCAGCAGTTTTCCCGCCAGGGGGGGCTACGAGCAGTACTTC; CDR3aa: CASSFPARGGYEQYF
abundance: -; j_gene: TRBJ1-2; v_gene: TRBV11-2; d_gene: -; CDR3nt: TGTGCCAGCAGCCCGAGTACGAGCGGCCATGGCTACACCTTC; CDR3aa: CASSPSTSGHGYTF
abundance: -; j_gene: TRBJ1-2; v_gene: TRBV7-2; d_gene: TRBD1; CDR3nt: TGTGCCAGCAGCGCCGGACAGGACTATGGCTACACCTTC; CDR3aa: CASSAGQDYGYTF
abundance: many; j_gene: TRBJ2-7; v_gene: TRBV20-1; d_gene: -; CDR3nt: TGCAGTGCTAGTTTCGCCGGACAGACCTACGAGCAGTACTTC; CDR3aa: CSASFAGQTYEQYF
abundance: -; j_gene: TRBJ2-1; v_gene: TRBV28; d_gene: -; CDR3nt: TGTGCCAGCAAGGAGCGGACCGACTACAATGAGCAGTTCTTC; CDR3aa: CASKERTDYNEQFF
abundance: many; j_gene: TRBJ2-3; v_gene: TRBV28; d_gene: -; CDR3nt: TGTGCCAGCAGTTTACAGGGGCCAGATACGCAGTATTTT; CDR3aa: CASSLQGPDTQYF
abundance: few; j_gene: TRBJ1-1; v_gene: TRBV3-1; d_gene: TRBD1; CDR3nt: TGTGCCAGCAGCCACGGACAGGCCTATAACACTGAAGCTTTCTTT; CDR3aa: CASSHGQAYNTEAFF
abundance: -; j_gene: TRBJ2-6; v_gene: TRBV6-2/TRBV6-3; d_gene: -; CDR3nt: TGTGCCAGCACCTGGGGGGAGATCTCTGGGGCCAACGTCCTGACTTTC; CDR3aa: CASTWGEISGANVLTF
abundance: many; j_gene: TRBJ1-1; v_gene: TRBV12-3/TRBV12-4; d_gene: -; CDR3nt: TGTGCCAGCAGTACGCCCAGGGGATATGGTGAAGCTTTCTTT; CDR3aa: CASSTPRGYGEAFF
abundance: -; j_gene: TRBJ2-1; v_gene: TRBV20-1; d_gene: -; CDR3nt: TGCAGTGCTAGGAATTATCGTTCCTACAATGAGCAGTTCTTC; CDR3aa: CSARNYRSYNEQFF
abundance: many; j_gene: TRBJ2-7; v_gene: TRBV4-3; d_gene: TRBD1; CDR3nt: TGCGCCAGCAGCCAAGACCTGGGACAGGGGGTCGAGCAGTACTTC; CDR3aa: CASSQDLGQGVEQYF
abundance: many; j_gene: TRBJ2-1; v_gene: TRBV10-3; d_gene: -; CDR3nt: TGTGCCACCGGTACGTGGGAATCCTACAATGAGCAGTTCTTC; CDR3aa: CATGTWESYNEQFF
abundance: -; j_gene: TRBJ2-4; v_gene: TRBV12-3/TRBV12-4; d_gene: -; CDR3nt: TGTGCCAGCAGTTCCCTCGGAATAGCCAAAAACATTCAGTACTTC; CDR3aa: CASSSLGIAKNIQYF
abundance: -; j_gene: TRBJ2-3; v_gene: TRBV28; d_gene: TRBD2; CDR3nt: TGTGCCAGCAGTCCCCTTACTAGCGGGAGGGCAGATACGCAGTATTTT; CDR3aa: CASSPLTSGRADTQYF
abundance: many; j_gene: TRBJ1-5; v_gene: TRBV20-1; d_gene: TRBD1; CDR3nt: TGCAGTGCTAGAAGGGGACAGCCCAATCAGCCCCAGCATTTT; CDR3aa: CSARRGQPNQPQHF
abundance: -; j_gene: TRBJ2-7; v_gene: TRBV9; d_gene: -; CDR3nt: TGTGCCAGCAGCGTAGCTACTGGTCCTTACTACGAGCAGTACTTC; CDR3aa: CASSVATGPYYEQYF
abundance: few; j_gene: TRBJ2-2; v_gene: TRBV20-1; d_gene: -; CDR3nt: TGCAGTGCCCAGGGGAACACCGGGGAGCTGTTTTTT; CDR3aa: CSAQGNTGELFF
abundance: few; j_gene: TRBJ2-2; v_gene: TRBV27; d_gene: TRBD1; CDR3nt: TGTGCCACCCAACGGGACAGATCGAACACCGGGGAGCTGTTTTTT; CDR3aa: CATQRDRSNTGELFF
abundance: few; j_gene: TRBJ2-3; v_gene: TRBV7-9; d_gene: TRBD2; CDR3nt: TGTGCCAGCAGCCCGCCGTTTGGGCGGGAGGGAACTAGGAATACGCAGTATTTT; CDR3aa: CASSPPFGREGTRNTQYF
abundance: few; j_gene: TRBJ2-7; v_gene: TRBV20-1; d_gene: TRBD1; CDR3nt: TGCAGTGCTAAAGTCAGGGGGAACTACGAGCAGTACTTC; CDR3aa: CSAKVRGNYEQYF
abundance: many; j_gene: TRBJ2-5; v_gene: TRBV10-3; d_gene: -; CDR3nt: TGTGCCATCAGTCACCAAGGGGAGACCCAGTACTTC; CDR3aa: CAISHQGETQYF
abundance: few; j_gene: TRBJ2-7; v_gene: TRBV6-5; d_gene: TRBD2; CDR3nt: TGTGCCAGCAAGAGGCGGGAGGTGTCCTACGAGCAGTACTTC; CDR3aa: CASKRREVSYEQYF
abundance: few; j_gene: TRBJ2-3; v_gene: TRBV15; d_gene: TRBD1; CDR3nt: TGTGCCACCAGCACCTTAAACTTACAGGGGCCAGATACGCAGTATTTT; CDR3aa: CATSTLNLQGPDTQYF
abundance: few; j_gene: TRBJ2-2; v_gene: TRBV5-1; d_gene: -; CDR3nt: TGCGCCAGCAGCTTTGGTCAGGGAGCGAACACCGGGGAGCTGTTTTTT; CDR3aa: CASSFGQGANTGELFF
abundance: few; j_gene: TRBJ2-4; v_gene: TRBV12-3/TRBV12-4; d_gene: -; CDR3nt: TGTGCCAGCAGTCCCAAGTGGGGGACACTAGCCAAAAACATTCAGTACTTC; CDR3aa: CASSPKWGTLAKNIQYF
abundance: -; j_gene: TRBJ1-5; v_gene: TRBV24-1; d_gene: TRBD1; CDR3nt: TGTGCCACCGCCTCGGGGACAGGGTTGAATCAGCCCCAGCATTTT; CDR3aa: CATASGTGLNQPQHF
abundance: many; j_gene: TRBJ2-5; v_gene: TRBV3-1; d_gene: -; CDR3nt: TGTGCCAGCAGCCTAACCGTAGGTTGGGTAGAGACCCAGTACTTC; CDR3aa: CASSLTVGWVETQYF
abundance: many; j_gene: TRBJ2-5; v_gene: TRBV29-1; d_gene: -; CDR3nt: TGCAGCGTTCGCTCAGACGAGACCCAGTACTTC; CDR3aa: CSVRSDETQYF
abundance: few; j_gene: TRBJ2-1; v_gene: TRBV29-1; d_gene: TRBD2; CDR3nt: TGCAGCGTTGCGGGGGGGCTCAATGAGCAGTTCTTC; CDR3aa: CSVAGGLNEQFF